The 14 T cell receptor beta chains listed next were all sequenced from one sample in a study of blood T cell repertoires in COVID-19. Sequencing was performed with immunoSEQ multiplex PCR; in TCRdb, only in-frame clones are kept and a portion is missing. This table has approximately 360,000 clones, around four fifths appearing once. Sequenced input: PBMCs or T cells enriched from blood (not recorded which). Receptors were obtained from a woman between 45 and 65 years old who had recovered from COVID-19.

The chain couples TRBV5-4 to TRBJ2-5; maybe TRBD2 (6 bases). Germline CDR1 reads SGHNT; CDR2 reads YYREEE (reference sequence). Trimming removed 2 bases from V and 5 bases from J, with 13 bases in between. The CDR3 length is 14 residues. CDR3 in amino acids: CASSFRDWRETQYF. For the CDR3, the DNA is TGTGCCAGCAGCTTTAGGGACTGGAGGGAGACCCAGTACTTC.

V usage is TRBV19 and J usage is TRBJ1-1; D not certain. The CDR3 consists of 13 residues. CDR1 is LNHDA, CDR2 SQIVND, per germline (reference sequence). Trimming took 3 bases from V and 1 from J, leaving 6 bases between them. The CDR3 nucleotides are TGTGCCAGTAGTATTTCCAGGAACACTGAAGCTTTCTTT. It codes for CASSISRNTEAFF.

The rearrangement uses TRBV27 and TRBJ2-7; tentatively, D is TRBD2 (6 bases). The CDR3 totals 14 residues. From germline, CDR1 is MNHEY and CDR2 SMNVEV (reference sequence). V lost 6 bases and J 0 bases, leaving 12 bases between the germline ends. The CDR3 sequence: CASSLDGSSYEQYF. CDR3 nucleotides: TGTGCCAGCAGCCTGGACGGGAGCTCCTACGAGCAGTACTTC.

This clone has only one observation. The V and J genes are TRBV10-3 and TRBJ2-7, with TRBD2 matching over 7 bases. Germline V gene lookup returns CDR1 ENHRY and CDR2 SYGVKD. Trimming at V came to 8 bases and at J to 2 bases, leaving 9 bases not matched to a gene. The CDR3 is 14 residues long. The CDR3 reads CAIGRASGAYEQYF. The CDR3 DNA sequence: TGTGCCATCGGGCGCGCTAGCGGAGCCTACGAGCAGTACTTC.

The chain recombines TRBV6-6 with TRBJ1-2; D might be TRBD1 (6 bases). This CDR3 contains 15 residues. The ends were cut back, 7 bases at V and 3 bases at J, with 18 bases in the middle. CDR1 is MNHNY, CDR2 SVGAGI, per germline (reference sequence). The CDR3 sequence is CASILPGETHYGYTF. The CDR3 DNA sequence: TGTGCCAGCATTTTACCAGGGGAGACACACTATGGCTACACCTTC.

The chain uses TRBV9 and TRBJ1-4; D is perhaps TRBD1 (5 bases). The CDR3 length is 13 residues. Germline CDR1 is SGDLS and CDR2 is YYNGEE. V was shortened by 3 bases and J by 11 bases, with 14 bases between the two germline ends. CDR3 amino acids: CASSGPEGRKLFF. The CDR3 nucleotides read TGTGCCAGCAGCGGACCAGAGGGGAGGAAACTGTTTTTT.

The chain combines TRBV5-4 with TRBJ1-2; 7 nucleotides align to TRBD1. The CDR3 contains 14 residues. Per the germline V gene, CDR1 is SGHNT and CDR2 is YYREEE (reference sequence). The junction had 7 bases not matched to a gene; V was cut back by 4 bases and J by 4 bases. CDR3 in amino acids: CASSPRTGGYGYTF. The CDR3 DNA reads TGTGCCAGCAGCCCAAGGACAGGTGGCTATGGCTACACCTTC.

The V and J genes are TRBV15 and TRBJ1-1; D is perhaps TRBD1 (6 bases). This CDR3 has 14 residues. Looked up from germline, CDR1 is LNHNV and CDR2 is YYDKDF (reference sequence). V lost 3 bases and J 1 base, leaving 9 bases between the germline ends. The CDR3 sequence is CATSRTGRNTEAFF. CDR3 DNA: TGTGCCACCAGCAGGACAGGAAGGAACACTGAAGCTTTCTTT.

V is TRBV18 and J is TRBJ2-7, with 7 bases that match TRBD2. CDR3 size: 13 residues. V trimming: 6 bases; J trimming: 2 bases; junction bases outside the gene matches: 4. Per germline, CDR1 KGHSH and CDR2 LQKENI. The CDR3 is CASSAGVPYEQYF. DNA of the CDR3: TGTGCCAGCTCGGCGGGGGTCCCCTACGAGCAGTACTTC.

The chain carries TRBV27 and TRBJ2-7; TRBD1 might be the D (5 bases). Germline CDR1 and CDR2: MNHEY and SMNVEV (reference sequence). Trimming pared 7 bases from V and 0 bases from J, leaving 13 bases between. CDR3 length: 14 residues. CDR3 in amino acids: CASTPGDSSYEQYF. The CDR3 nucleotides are TGTGCCAGCACCCCAGGAGACAGCTCCTACGAGCAGTACTTC.

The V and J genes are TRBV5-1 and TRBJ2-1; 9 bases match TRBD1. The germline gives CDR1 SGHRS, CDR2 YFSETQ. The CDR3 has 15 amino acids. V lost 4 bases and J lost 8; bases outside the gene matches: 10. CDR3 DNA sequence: TGCGCCAGCAGCCGGGGACAGGGAGCCTTGGATGAGCAGTTCTTC. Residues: CASSRGQGALDEQFF.

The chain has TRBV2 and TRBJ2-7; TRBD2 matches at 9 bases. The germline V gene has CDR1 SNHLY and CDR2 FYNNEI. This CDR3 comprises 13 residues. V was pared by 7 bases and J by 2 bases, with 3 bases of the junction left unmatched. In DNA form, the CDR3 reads TGTGCCAGCAAAATAGCGGGGGCCTACGAGCAGTACTTC. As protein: CASKIAGAYEQYF.

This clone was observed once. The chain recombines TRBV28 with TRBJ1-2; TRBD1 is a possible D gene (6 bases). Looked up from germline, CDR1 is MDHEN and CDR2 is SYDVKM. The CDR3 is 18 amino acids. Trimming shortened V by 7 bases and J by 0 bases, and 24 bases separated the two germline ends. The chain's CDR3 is CASTIPGRQALANYGYTF. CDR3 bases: TGTGCCAGCACGATTCCGGGTCGACAGGCCTTAGCTAACTATGGCTACACCTTC.

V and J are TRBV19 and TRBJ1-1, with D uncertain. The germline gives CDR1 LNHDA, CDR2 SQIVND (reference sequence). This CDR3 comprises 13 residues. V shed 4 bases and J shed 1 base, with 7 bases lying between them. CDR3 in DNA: TGTGCCAGTAGTACTACGGGGAACACTGAAGCTTTCTTT. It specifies CASSTTGNTEAFF.